What follows are 7 T cell receptor beta chains derived from one specimen sequenced in a study of Graves' ophthalmopathy and Graves' hyperthyroidism. Amplification targeted the TCR beta CDR3 regions, with RNA transcripts as the source material. Investigators did first-round RT-PCR with HTBI primers, then second-round multiplex PCR. MiXCR, applied by TCRdb to the multiplex PCR reads, yields one record per CDR3 protein. The repertoire holds a few hundred thousand distinct CDR3 sequences, with under 45% as singletons. The sample consisted of peripheral blood or thyroid tissue (not recorded which). Every receptor here comes from an adult man with Graves' hyperthyroidism.

This clonotype was seen many times. The V gene is TRBV7-6, the J gene TRBJ2-7; 11 bases line up with TRBD2. The V segment lost 4 bases and the J segment 5 bases; nucleotides outside the gene matches: 10. From germline, CDR1 is SGHVS and CDR2 FNYEAQ. The CDR3 sequence is 16 residues long. The CDR3 DNA is TGTGCCAGCAGCTCTGAGGCTAGCGGGAGGAACGACGAGCAGTACTTC. This translates into CASSSEASGRNDEQYF.

This rearrangement joins TRBV15 to TRBJ2-5; D is perhaps TRBD1 or TRBD2 (5 bases each). Germline loops: CDR1 LNHNV, CDR2 YYDKDF (reference sequence). Trimming left V 0 bases short and J 5 bases short, with 10 bases between. This CDR3 has 14 residues. Here the CDR3 DNA reads TGTGCCACCAGCAGAGATTCCGAGGGGGAGACCCAGTACTTC. Translation: CATSRDSEGETQYF.

A word on this clonotype: A much more abundant neighbour one base away suggests this may be a read error. The chain has TRBV12-3 or TRBV12-4 and TRBJ1-5; the D gene is possibly TRBD1 (5 bases). The CDR3 extends over 15 amino acids. V lost 5 bases to trimming and J lost 7 bases, with 18 bases between them. The CDR3: CASSTVTEGDQPQHF. The CDR3 coding sequence is TGTGCCAGCAGTACAGTGACCGAAGGGGACCAGCCCCAGCATTTT.

This clonotype was picked up many times. The CDR3 DNA follows: TGTGCCAGCAGTTTAAATCATCTTCATGGCTACACCTTC. Residues: CASSLNHLHGYTF. The chain uses TRBV12-3 or TRBV12-4 and TRBJ1-2, with D unresolved. The CDR3 has 13 amino acids. Trimming took off 2 bases at V and 6 bases at J, with 10 bases between the two ends.

The chain employs TRBV10-3 and TRBJ1-2; 7 nucleotides align to TRBD1. Unmatched junction bases numbered 5, after V lost 10 bases and J lost 3 bases. Germline CDR1 reads ENHRY; CDR2 reads SYGVKD. The CDR3 runs 12 residues. The CDR3 reads CATIGQDYGYTF. In DNA form, the CDR3 reads TGTGCCACCATCGGACAGGACTATGGCTACACCTTC.

This clonotype was detected ten times or more. The rearrangement uses TRBV12-3 or TRBV12-4 and TRBJ1-5; D is ambiguous. Trimming pared 4 bases from V and 1 base from J, leaving 5 bases between. The length of the CDR3 is 13 residues. The CDR3 region has the DNA TGTGCCAGCAGTTATAACAGCAATCAGCCCCAGCATTTT. Translated, it gives CASSYNSNQPQHF.

This clonotype has ten or more counts. This chain connects TRBV14 to TRBJ1-3; TRBD1 matches 7 bases. Germline CDR1 and CDR2: SGHDN and FVKESK. V lost 0 bases to trimming and J lost 1 base; unmatched junction nucleotides: 6. The CDR3 runs to 17 residues. CDR3 protein: CASSQDEWDRSGNTIYF. The CDR3 DNA sequence: TGTGCCAGCAGCCAAGATGAGTGGGACAGATCTGGAAACACCATATATTTT.